What follows are 27 T cell receptor beta chains derived from one specimen sequenced in a study of PD-1 blockade in classical Hodgkin lymphoma. Every one of the patients relapsed after autologous stem cell transplantation (brentuximab vedotin exposure was variable). Sequencing used immunoSEQ multiplex PCR; TCRdb keeps in-frame clones, though not all of them. Of about 94,000 clones in the sample, roughly nine tenths were seen once. This material consisted of peripheral blood mononuclear cells (PBMCs), taken before the second cycle of nivolumab. The source is a human donor with classical Hodgkin lymphoma.

The rearrangement links TRBV5-1 to TRBJ2-1, with D possibly TRBD2 on 5 matching bases. The germline V gene encodes CDR1 SGHRS and CDR2 YFSETQ. Trimming removed 4 bases from V and 2 bases from J, with 13 bases in between. The CDR3 sequence is 15 residues long. The chain's CDR3 is CASSPLTGAYNEQFF. CDR3 DNA: TGCGCCAGCAGCCCTCTAACCGGGGCCTACAATGAGCAGTTCTTC.

This clone was seen a single time. This chain connects TRBV5-4 to TRBJ2-2, with TRBD1 as a possible D gene (6 bases). The V gene's germline CDR1 is SGHNT and CDR2 YYREEE (reference sequence). There are 13 residues in the CDR3. V lost 5 bases and J 1 base, leaving 6 bases between the germline ends. The CDR3 sequence: CASRGQNTGELFF. The CDR3, as DNA: TGTGCCAGCAGGGGACAGAACACCGGGGAGCTGTTTTTT.

The chain couples TRBV28 to TRBJ1-5; TRBD1 might be the D (5 bases). The CDR3 has 13 residues. Germline V gene lookup returns CDR1 MDHEN and CDR2 SYDVKM. Trimming cost V 6 bases and J 13 bases, with 19 bases left between them. The chain's CDR3 is CASSRGGGVNQHF. CDR3 bases: TGTGCCAGCAGCCGAGGTGGGGGGGTTAATCAGCATTTT.

CDR3 DNA sequence: TGTGCCAGCAGTAAAGACAGCATGAACACTGAAGCTTTCTTT. It is translated as CASSKDSMNTEAFF. The chain recombines TRBV2 with TRBJ1-1, with a weak D call TRBD1 (5 bases). CDR3 length: 14 residues. CDR1 and CDR2 (germline): SNHLY, FYNNEI. The V end lost 5 bases, the J end lost 0 bases, and 10 bases lay between the germline ends.

The chain recombines TRBV2 with TRBJ2-7; perhaps TRBD2 as D (7 bases). V was cut by 8 bases and J by 2 bases, with 16 bases left in between. The CDR3 runs 14 residues. In germline, CDR1 is SNHLY, CDR2 FYNNEI. The CDR3 reads CASDRGRGTYEQYF. CDR3 sequence (DNA): TGTGCCAGCGATCGAGGGAGGGGGACCTACGAGCAGTACTTC.

The chain joins TRBV19 to TRBJ2-1, with unresolved D. V lost 3 bases to trimming and J lost 0 bases, with 9 bases between them. Germline values: CDR1 LNHDA, CDR2 SQIVND (reference sequence). The CDR3 is 15 residues long. CDR3 loop: CASSIDGSSYNEQFF. For the CDR3, the DNA is TGTGCCAGTAGTATTGACGGTAGCTCCTACAATGAGCAGTTCTTC.

The chain recombines TRBV2 with TRBJ2-7; 9 bases match TRBD2. The CDR3 runs to 15 residues. CDR1 and CDR2 from the germline V gene are SNHLY and FYNNEI. V lost 7 bases and J lost 3; bases outside the gene matches: 10. The CDR3: CASTVSTSGIYEQYF. In DNA form, the CDR3 reads TGTGCCAGCACCGTATCGACTAGCGGTATCTACGAGCAGTACTTC.

A single count supports this clone. This chain uses TRBV6-5 with TRBJ1-1, with no clear D. The CDR3 extends over 13 amino acids. Germline assignment: CDR1 MNHEY and CDR2 SVGAGI. Trimming cost V 4 bases and J 1 base, with 7 bases left between them. The CDR3 sequence: CASSSAPNTEAFF. Here the CDR3 DNA reads TGTGCCAGCAGTTCGGCCCCGAACACTGAAGCTTTCTTT.

This clone was counted once. J is TRBJ1-6 and V is TRBV28, with TRBD1 matching 9 bases. CDR3 length equals 15 residues. With 6 bases clipped from V and 8 bases from J, the junction kept 8 bases outside the gene matches. CDR1 MDHEN and CDR2 SYDVKM come from the germline V gene. CDR3 in amino acids: CASSRTDRGYSPLHF. For the CDR3, the DNA is TGTGCCAGCAGCAGGACTGACAGGGGGTATTCACCCCTCCACTTT.

This clone was counted only a few times. This chain joins TRBV5-6 and TRBJ1-2; D unresolved. V dropped 4 bases and J dropped 8 bases, with 15 bases sitting between them. CDR3 length equals 13 residues. Looked up from germline, CDR1 is SGHDT and CDR2 is YYEEEE. The CDR3 sequence: CASSEGGTEGYTF. In DNA, the CDR3 is TGTGCCAGCAGCGAGGGAGGAACTGAGGGCTACACCTTC.

J is TRBJ1-6 and V is TRBV27, with a tentative D call TRBD1 (6 bases). This CDR3 region has 16 residues. Trimming took 5 bases from V and 8 from J, leaving 19 bases between them. Germline CDR1 MNHEY, CDR2 SMNVEV (reference sequence). Here the CDR3 reads CASSSLVQGPYSPLHF. The DNA of the CDR3 is TGTGCCAGCAGTAGCTTAGTACAGGGCCCGTATTCACCCCTCCACTTT.

This sequence joins TRBV7-2 and TRBJ1-4; 8 bases align to TRBD1. The germline V gene encodes CDR1 SGHTA and CDR2 FQGNSA. J was trimmed by 11 bases and V by 3 bases; bases with no gene match: 11. CDR3 length: 15 amino acids. CDR3 bases: TGTGCCAGCAGCTTGGAGACAGGGGTGGTCGGGAAACTGTTTTTT. Translation: CASSLETGVVGKLFF.

J is TRBJ2-7 and V is TRBV6-5; no definite D call. CDR1 and CDR2 from the germline V gene are MNHEY and SVGAGI. Trimming stripped 0 bases from V and 7 bases from J, with 10 bases between. This CDR3 has 13 residues. CDR3 sequence (DNA): TGTGCCAGCAGTTACTCAGGGTCTGGTGAGCAGTACTTC. This codes for CASSYSGSGEQYF.

CDR3 bases: TGCGCCAGCAGCCAACTCATGATAGAGACCCAGTACTTC. Translating gives CASSQLMIETQYF. The chain employs TRBV4-1 and TRBJ2-5; D remains ambiguous. CDR1 is MGHRA, CDR2 YSYEKL, per germline. This CDR3 is 13 amino acids long. V was cut by 2 bases and J by 4 bases, with 8 bases left in between.

The V call is TRBV9, the J call TRBJ2-3, with TRBD1 as a possible D gene (5 bases). The CDR3 loop spans 14 amino acids. Germline V lookup: CDR1 SGDLS, CDR2 YYNGEE. Deletions cut 1 base from V and 0 bases from J, with 6 bases between. The DNA of the CDR3 is TGTGCCAGCAGCGTACAGGGAAGCACAGATACGCAGTATTTT. It yields the protein CASSVQGSTDTQYF. Complete variable domain (other parts from reference TRBV9 and TRBJ2-3): DSGVTQTPKHLITATGQRVTLRCSPRSGDLSVYWYQQSLDQGLQFLIQYYNGEERAKGNILERFSAQQFPDLHSELNLSSLELGDSALYFCASSVQGSTDTQYFGPGTRLTVL.

The CDR3 nucleotides are TGTGCCAGCAGCTTCAACGTAAGGGGGACCCAGTACTTC. It is translated as CASSFNVRGTQYF. The chain couples TRBV13 to TRBJ2-5; perhaps TRBD1 as D (5 bases). The CDR3 covers 13 residues. Germline CDR1 and CDR2: PRHDT and FYEKMQ (reference sequence). V was clipped by 3 bases and J by 7 bases, with 12 bases between them.

This clone has ten or more counts. The chain carries TRBV2 and TRBJ2-1; D is uncertain. V lost 5 bases and J lost 5, with 10 bases in between. The germline gives CDR1 SNHLY, CDR2 FYNNEI. This CDR3 is 13 amino acids long. CDR3 loop: CASSSYADNEQFF. As DNA, the CDR3 is TGTGCCAGCAGTTCGTATGCCGACAATGAGCAGTTCTTC.

The chain combines TRBV10-1 with TRBJ2-7; 9 bases line up with TRBD1. The J segment lost 5 bases and the V segment lost 8 bases, leaving 10 bases of the junction unmatched. The CDR3 contains 14 residues. Germline CDR1 reads WNHNN; CDR2 reads SYGVQD (reference sequence). The CDR3: CASEPPGQGNEQYF. Written as DNA, the CDR3 is TGCGCCAGCGAACCGCCGGGACAGGGTAACGAGCAGTACTTC.

Many counts were recorded for this clone. The chain employs TRBV2 and TRBJ1-5, with D hard to call. Germline V lookup: CDR1 SNHLY, CDR2 FYNNEI. With 1 base removed from V and 7 bases from J, the gap between germline ends came to 8 bases. The CDR3 is made up of 13 amino acids. The CDR3 DNA sequence: TGTGCCAGCAGTGAAGGATTAATGCAGCCCCAGCATTTT. Amino acids: CASSEGLMQPQHF. Full variable domain (missing parts from reference TRBV2 and TRBJ1-5): EPEVTQTPSHQVTQMGQEVILRCVPISNHLYFYWYRQILGQKVEFLVSFYNNEISEKSEIFDDQFSVERPDGSNFTLKIRSTKLEDSAMYFCASSEGLMQPQHFGDGTRLSIL.

This clone has a single count. The J gene is TRBJ2-7, the V gene TRBV4-2; D uncertain. V was shortened by 0 bases and J by 5 bases, with 14 bases between the two germline ends. CDR1 is LGHNA and CDR2 is YNFKEQ in the germline V gene. This CDR3 has 15 residues. As DNA, the CDR3 is TGTGCCAGCAGCCAAGATCACCAGAAGGTGGACGAGCAGTACTTC. It codes for CASSQDHQKVDEQYF.

The chain recombines TRBV14 with TRBJ2-6, with D unresolved. This CDR3 is built from 16 residues. V lost 4 bases to trimming and J lost 2 bases, with 12 bases between them. Germline V gene lookup returns CDR1 SGHDN and CDR2 FVKESK. CDR3 sequence (DNA): TGTGCCAGCAGCCCAAGGGTCTCAACTGGGGCCAACGTCCTGACTTTC. It specifies CASSPRVSTGANVLTF.

The J gene is TRBJ2-7, the V gene TRBV6-1, with TRBD2 as a possible D gene (6 bases). The CDR3 runs to 12 residues. Trimming pared 4 bases from V and 5 bases from J, leaving 9 bases between. Looked up from germline, CDR1 is MNHNS and CDR2 is SASEGT. This CDR3 is CASSVGGDEQYF. The CDR3 DNA sequence: TGTGCCAGCAGTGTCGGAGGGGACGAGCAGTACTTC.

J is TRBJ1-1 and V is TRBV5-1; D possibly corresponds to TRBD1 (5 bases). The ends were cut back, 0 bases at V and 1 base at J, with 10 bases in the middle. CDR3 length: 15 residues. The germline CDR1 and CDR2 sequences are SGHRS and YFSETQ. CDR3 nucleotides: TGCGCCAGCAGCTTGGAGTCTGGGGGGAACACTGAAGCTTTCTTT. It is translated as CASSLESGGNTEAFF.

This clone showed up just once. The genes are TRBV6-5 and TRBJ2-5; D gene unclear. Trimming took off 6 bases at V and 5 bases at J, with 7 bases between the two ends. The CDR3 is made up of 11 amino acids. Germline V gene lookup returns CDR1 MNHEY and CDR2 SVGAGI. Here the CDR3 reads CASRKLETQYF. The CDR3, as DNA: TGTGCCAGCAGGAAATTGGAGACCCAGTACTTC.

This clone showed up just once. The genes are TRBV5-5 and TRBJ2-3; possible D gene TRBD2, 6 bases. Germline loops: CDR1 SGHKS, CDR2 YYEKEE (reference sequence). Deletions cut 4 bases from V and 2 bases from J, with 11 bases between. This CDR3 is 14 amino acids long. CDR3 in amino acids: CASSPGTFTDTQYF. The CDR3 coding sequence is TGTGCCAGCAGCCCCGGGACTTTCACAGATACGCAGTATTTT.

This clone was recorded only once. The rearrangement joins TRBV6-1 to TRBJ2-7; D is possibly TRBD1 (6 bases). The CDR3 extends over 13 amino acids. Trimming took 6 bases from V and 6 from J, leaving 15 bases between them. Germline V lookup: CDR1 MNHNS, CDR2 SASEGT. As DNA, the CDR3 is TGTGCCAGCAGGCCTGGACAGATCTCCGAGCAGTACTTC. Translation gives CASRPGQISEQYF.

V usage is TRBV7-2 and J usage is TRBJ1-2; D unresolved. The CDR3 spans 14 residues. From germline, CDR1 is SGHTA and CDR2 FQGNSA. The V end was cut by 4 bases, the J end by 4 bases, with 13 bases between. CDR3 nucleotides: TGTGCCAGCAGCTCCCCCCTGGCATTCTATGGCTACACCTTC. Translation: CASSSPLAFYGYTF.